This T cell receptor beta chain was sequenced in a study of cytomegalovirus exposure and HLA in healthy donors. The germline CDR1 and CDR2 sequences are MNHNS and SASEGT. The CDR3 runs 17 residues. V was trimmed by 2 bases and J by 5 bases, leaving 21 bases between them. With respect to this clone: Its antigen is unknown.

Study-wide findings and caveats: A reported reduction in N-insertions relative to the approximately 670-donor mean was seen in an Asian-associated ancestry cluster in a later analysis.

This PCR relied on a set of 60 Vbeta primers and 13 Jbeta primers. In the authors' methods: It was a later analysis that counted 79 million or so unique TCR beta chains, of which approximately 11 million were shared. Using immunoSEQ multiplex PCR, the repertoire was profiled, and TCRdb retains in-frame clones only, with some absent. V and J calls plus clone size are reproduced from that table; the DNA served to infer D and trimming. This sample has roughly 92,000 clones, with about four fifths found just once. The source material was PBMCs. This rearrangement joins TRBV6-1 to TRBJ1-1; D gene uncertain. The sequence was obtained from a man in his forties or fifties in good health and CMV-seropositive. In DNA form, the CDR3 reads TGTGCCAGCAGTGAATCCCCCCTCCTGGGCCAAAAAACTGAAGCTTTCTTT. It translates to CASSESPLLGQKTEAFF.